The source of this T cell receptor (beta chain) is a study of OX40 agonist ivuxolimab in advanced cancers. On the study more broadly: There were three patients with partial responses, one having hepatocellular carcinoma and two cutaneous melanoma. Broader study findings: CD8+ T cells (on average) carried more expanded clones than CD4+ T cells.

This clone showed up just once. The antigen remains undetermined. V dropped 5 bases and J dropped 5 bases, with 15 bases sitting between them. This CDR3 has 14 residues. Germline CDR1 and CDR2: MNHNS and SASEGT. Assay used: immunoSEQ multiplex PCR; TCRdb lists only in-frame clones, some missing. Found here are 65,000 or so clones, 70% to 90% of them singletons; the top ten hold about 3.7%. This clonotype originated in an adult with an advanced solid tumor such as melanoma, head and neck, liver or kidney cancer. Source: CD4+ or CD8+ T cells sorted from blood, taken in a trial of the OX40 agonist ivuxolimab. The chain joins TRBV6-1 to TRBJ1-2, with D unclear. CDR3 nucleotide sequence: TGTGCCAGCAGTCCCCGCGGCAGCCTATATGGCTACACCTTC. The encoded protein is CASSPRGSLYGYTF.